This TCR beta chain was sequenced in a study of CD8+CD57+ T cells in acquired aplastic anemia. Across the study: Across the sorted CD4+ and CD8+ cells, DNA amounts averaged about 3.2 ug. Healthy donors had, on average, about 9.9 million reads for their CD4+ cells. Study-wide findings and caveats: Found in both controls and patients were 25 to 35 CD8+ CDR3 sequences. CD8+ Simpson's diversity in patients was not significantly different from that in controls.

The V and J ends lost 5 bases and 7 bases respectively, with 15 bases between them. This CDR3 spans 14 amino acids. Germline CDR1 reads SGHVS; CDR2 reads FNYEAQ. A note on this clonotype: Its antigen is unknown.

The use of genomic DNA as template underpinned the TCR beta VDJ and CDR3 profiling. TCRdb fed the reads into MiXCR, producing one record per CDR3 protein. The top ten hold about 2.9% of the sample, which has some 180,000 distinct CDR3 sequences, 45% to 50% seen once. The sequenced sample consisted of sorted CD4+, CD8+, or CD8+CD57+ T cells (not recorded which) from PBMCs. V usage is TRBV7-6 and J usage is TRBJ2-1; D unclear. The receptor's source is a human donor in good health. The CDR3 loop is CASSPDAGTNEQFF. In DNA, the CDR3 is TGTGCCAGCAGCCCCGACGCAGGCACGAATGAGCAGTTCTTC.